This T cell receptor beta chain is drawn from a study of OX40 agonist ivuxolimab in advanced cancers. General study results and limits: Near-lowest levels of clonal expansion characterized partial responders at 0.1-3.0 mg/kg. Not determined was the antigen specificity of the expanded peripheral T cells. CD4+ T cells averaged fewer expanded clones than CD8+ T cells. Both blood CD4+ and CD8+ T cells showed clonal growth by week 6 at 0.1 to 3.0 mg/kg.

Assay used: immunoSEQ multiplex PCR; TCRdb lists only in-frame clones, some missing. The sample holds roughly 45,000 clones, around 87% seen once. The germline CDR1 and CDR2 sequences are SGHAT and FQDESV (reference sequence). CDR3 length equals 15 residues. With V trimmed by 3 bases and J by 5 bases, 9 bases remained unmatched. For this clone: Its antigen is still unknown.

Here the sequenced sample was CD4+ or CD8+ T cells sorted from blood, taken in a trial of the OX40 agonist ivuxolimab. This TCR was sampled from an adult with an advanced solid tumor such as melanoma, head and neck, liver or kidney cancer. This rearrangement joins TRBV11-1 to TRBJ2-5, with 7 bases lining up with TRBD1. For the CDR3, the DNA is TGTGCCAGCAGCTTTGGGGACAGAACTTTCGAGACCCAGTACTTC. Translated: CASSFGDRTFETQYF.